This T cell receptor beta chain came from a study of shared clonotypes between healthy human individuals. Study summary: The cohort comprised a couple of women and a few men. Their ages spanned 18 to 49 years.

The V and J ends lost 0 bases and 4 bases respectively, with 10 bases between them. This CDR3 is 15 amino acids long. Germline assignment: CDR1 MNHEY and CDR2 SVGAGI. Details on this clone: The target antigen is unknown. The sample holds other DNA sequences that translate to the same CDR3.

The protocol was immunoSEQ multiplex PCR, while the TCRdb copy is restricted to in-frame clones and leaves out a portion. The sample includes around 700,000 clones, 74% of them seen just once. Regarding the study as a whole: Investigators expected sequencing depth to affect clonotype sharing among donors.

Sequencing was carried out using memory CD4+ T cells sorted from blood. Subset defined: CD45RA-negative fraction. This receptor was obtained from a woman in her thirties in good health. The chain combines TRBV6-5 with TRBJ1-5; D is unresolved. CDR3 sequence (DNA): TGTGCCAGCAGTTACTCGGCGGCGGGGAATCAGCCCCAGCATTTT. Translating gives CASSYSAAGNQPQHF.